These 29 T cell receptor beta chains were all obtained from the same sample, sequenced in a study of persistence of HIV-infected CD4 T cells. An overlapping HIV-1 Gag peptide pool stimulated these cells at approximately 0.91 ug/peptide/mL. Memory cells lacking CD40L and CD69 with high CD45RO were sorted. Their antigens are not known. The libraries were made with immunoSEQ version 4 in survey mode. Profiled with immunoSEQ multiplex PCR; TCRdb holds only in-frame clones, not every one. The table records tens of thousands of clones, approximately 85% of them present only once. The sequencing used CD4+ T cells sorted from PBMCs after approximately 19-hour stimulation, collected from a patient who received antiretroviral therapy. The receptors derive from an adult woman with HIV who was CMV-seropositive.

The rearrangement links TRBV7-9 to TRBJ1-1; possibly TRBD1 for D (5 bases). Trimming took 2 bases from V and 1 from J, leaving 14 bases between them. The CDR3 contains 16 residues. The germline CDR1 and CDR2 sequences are SEHNR and FQNEAQ (reference sequence). In DNA form, the CDR3 reads TGTGCCAGCAGCTTACTAGCATGGGGGTCGAACACTGAAGCTTTCTTT. Protein sequence: CASSLLAWGSNTEAFF.

The chain recombines TRBV9 with TRBJ1-4; D gene ambiguous. Germline lookup yields CDR1 SGDLS and CDR2 YYNGEE. V dropped 0 bases and J dropped 8 bases, with 14 bases sitting between them. This CDR3 spans 15 amino acids. CDR3 region: CASSVEGQRKEKLFF. CDR3 coding DNA: TGTGCCAGCAGCGTAGAGGGCCAGAGGAAGGAAAAACTGTTTTTT.

The DNA of the CDR3 is TGTGCCAGCAGCTTGGGAGGTAGTTGGTCCGAAAAACTGTTTTTT. Amino acids: CASSLGGSWSEKLFF. The rearrangement links TRBV5-5 to TRBJ1-4, with no clear D. Trimming cost V 0 bases and J 8 bases, with 14 bases left between them. Germline values: CDR1 SGHKS, CDR2 YYEKEE (reference sequence). This CDR3 comprises 15 residues. The whole variable domain, remainder taken from reference TRBV5-5 and TRBJ1-4, is DAGVTQSPTHLIKTRGQQVTLRCSPISGHKSVSWYQQVLGQGPQFIFQYYEKEERGRGNFPDRFSARQFPNYSSELNVNALLLGDSALYLCASSLGGSWSEKLFFGSGTQLSVL.

The chain joins TRBV5-4 to TRBJ1-1, with 12 bases fitting TRBD1. CDR1 and CDR2 from the germline V gene are SGHNT and YYREEE (reference sequence). Losses at the gene ends were 4 bases for V and 6 bases for J; bases not matched to a gene: 10. This CDR3 region has 16 residues. DNA of the CDR3: TGTGCCAGCAGCGGGGACAGGGGGCAAATTAACGCTGAAGCTTTCTTT. It codes for CASSGDRGQINAEAFF.

The rearrangement uses TRBV19 and TRBJ1-2; TRBD1 agrees at 7 bases. The germline V gene encodes CDR1 LNHDA and CDR2 SQIVND (reference sequence). Germline trimming cut 5 bases from V and 2 bases from J; bases unmatched to any gene: 8. The CDR3 is 15 amino acids. CDR3 residues: CASSPMAGGNYGYTF. The CDR3 DNA reads TGTGCCAGTAGTCCTATGGCAGGGGGAAACTATGGCTACACCTTC.

The V gene is TRBV28, the J gene TRBJ1-5; possibly TRBD1 for D (5 bases). Trimming took 7 bases from V and 5 from J, leaving 18 bases between them. CDR1 is MDHEN, CDR2 SYDVKM, per germline. This CDR3 is 15 amino acids long. The CDR3: CASTPQESGHQPQHF. CDR3 coding DNA: TGTGCCAGCACTCCACAGGAGTCAGGGCATCAGCCCCAGCATTTT.

This rearrangement joins TRBV12-3 or TRBV12-4 to TRBJ1-1; no clear D gene. The CDR3 spans 13 residues. V was pared by 5 bases and J by 2 bases, with 9 bases between. The CDR3 region is CASSPKSNTEAFF. The CDR3 coding sequence is TGTGCCAGCAGTCCGAAGTCTAACACTGAAGCTTTCTTT.

As DNA, the CDR3 is TGTGCCAGCAGTTACGTTGGAGGCGAGCAGTACTTC. Protein sequence: CASSYVGGEQYF. V is TRBV6-2 or TRBV6-3 and J is TRBJ2-7; D possibly corresponds to TRBD2 (5 bases). Germline CDR1 is MNHEY and CDR2 is SVGEGT. This CDR3 is 12 amino acids long. V shed 2 bases and J shed 6 bases, with 8 bases lying between them.

The chain is built from TRBV5-4 and TRBJ2-3; D gene ambiguous. The length of the CDR3 is 12 residues. The germline gives CDR1 SGHNT, CDR2 YYREEE (reference sequence). V was trimmed by 1 base and J by 6 bases, leaving 6 bases between them. DNA of the CDR3: TGTGCCAGCAGCTTGTACATGGATACGCAGTATTTT. Amino acid sequence: CASSLYMDTQYF.

The chain links TRBV28 to TRBJ1-5, with 9 bases aligning to TRBD1. CDR1 and CDR2 from the germline V gene are MDHEN and SYDVKM. The CDR3 is 14 residues long. Losses at the gene ends were 2 bases for V and 4 bases for J; bases not matched to a gene: 0. The chain's CDR3 is CASSLGQGNQPQHF. CDR3 bases: TGTGCCAGCAGTTTAGGACAGGGGAATCAGCCCCAGCATTTT.

The chain carries TRBV29-1 and TRBJ2-1; tentative D call: TRBD1 (6 bases). The germline gives CDR1 SQVTM, CDR2 ANQGSEA. This CDR3 is 12 amino acids long. Trimming took off 7 bases at V and 16 bases at J, with 23 bases between the two ends. The CDR3 is CSGGQTWTSLFF. DNA for the CDR3: TGCAGCGGTGGACAGACCTGGACGTCTTTATTCTTC.

The chain couples TRBV6-5 to TRBJ1-6; the D is unclear. CDR1 MNHEY and CDR2 SVGAGI come from the germline V gene. The CDR3 is 16 amino acids. The V end lost 3 bases, the J end lost 10 bases, and 19 bases lay between the germline ends. This CDR3 reads CASSYTGELIVSPLHF. DNA of the CDR3: TGTGCCAGCAGTTATACTGGGGAGTTAATCGTCTCACCCCTCCACTTT.

J is TRBJ1-5 and V is TRBV12-3 or TRBV12-4; D is uncertain. V lost 6 bases and J lost 7, with 13 bases in between. The CDR3 runs 13 residues. DNA for the CDR3: TGTGCCAGCAGCCCCTCGGCTTGGCAGCCCCAGCATTTT. It yields the protein CASSPSAWQPQHF.

The chain recombines TRBV19 with TRBJ1-2; D possibly corresponds to TRBD1 (6 bases). This CDR3 contains 15 residues. In germline, CDR1 is LNHDA, CDR2 SQIVND (reference sequence). V was trimmed by 8 bases and J by 4 bases, leaving 20 bases between them. The CDR3 loop reads CASLKQGAGGYGYTF. The CDR3 region has the DNA TGTGCCAGTCTCAAACAGGGCGCCGGAGGCTATGGCTACACCTTC.

This clone was found a few times. The rearrangement links TRBV28 to TRBJ2-1, with 9 bases matching TRBD1. This CDR3 spans 15 amino acids. V shed 6 bases, J shed 4 bases, and the junction held 7 bases outside the gene matches. Germline CDR1 is MDHEN and CDR2 is SYDVKM. CDR3 sequence reads: CASRVTGTGYNEQFF. In nucleotides, the CDR3 is TGTGCCAGCAGAGTTACCGGGACAGGGTACAATGAGCAGTTCTTC.

About this clone: In the same sample, other DNA sequences code for this CDR3. V usage is TRBV12-5 and J usage is TRBJ2-1; D is possibly TRBD1 (6 bases). Germline V lookup: CDR1 LGHNT, CDR2 FRNRAP. There are 15 residues in the CDR3. V was clipped by 1 base and J by 10 bases, with 17 bases between them. The CDR3 spells CASGLGVGGSTEQFF. CDR3 bases: TGTGCTAGTGGTTTGGGAGTAGGGGGATCCACAGAGCAGTTCTTC.

The chain recombines TRBV6-5 with TRBJ2-2; D is ambiguous. The CDR3 sequence is 11 residues long. CDR1 is MNHEY, CDR2 SVGAGI, per germline. V gave up 3 bases and J gave up 7 bases, with 3 bases separating them. For the CDR3, the DNA is TGTGCCAGCAGTTATGGCGGGGAGCTGTTTTTT. Its translation is CASSYGGELFF.

This clone came up a few times. The rearrangement links TRBV7-2 to TRBJ2-7, with 10 bases matching TRBD2. Trimming at V came to 5 bases and at J to 7 bases, leaving 8 bases not matched to a gene. Germline-derived CDR1 and CDR2 are SGHTA and FQGNSA. The CDR3 has 14 amino acids. The CDR3 DNA follows: TGTGCCAGCAGCCCAGGACTAGCGGAAGGGGAGCAGTACTTC. The encoded protein is CASSPGLAEGEQYF.

The genes are TRBV10-3 and TRBJ1-2; D call uncertain. CDR3 length: 13 amino acids. Germline V gives CDR1 ENHRY, CDR2 SYGVKD. Trimming stripped 2 bases from V and 0 bases from J, with 4 bases between. CDR3 coding DNA: TGTGCCATCAGTGAGCCAACTAACTATGGCTACACCTTC. Translating it yields CAISEPTNYGYTF.

This chain connects TRBV10-3 to TRBJ1-2; 8 nucleotides agree with TRBD1. V shed 10 bases, J shed 8 bases, and the junction held 15 bases outside the gene matches. The CDR3 extends over 14 amino acids. CDR1 and CDR2 from the germline V gene are ENHRY and SYGVKD. The CDR3 region is CATRGGQGLWGYTF. The DNA of the CDR3 is TGTGCCACCAGAGGTGGACAGGGTCTGTGGGGCTACACCTTC.

In this sample, this clone turned up a few times. This sequence joins TRBV5-4 and TRBJ2-7; possible D gene TRBD2, 6 bases. V was clipped by 4 bases and J by 5 bases, with 16 bases between them. The length of the CDR3 is 14 residues. CDR1 and CDR2 from the germline V gene are SGHNT and YYREEE (reference sequence). CDR3 in DNA: TGTGCCAGCAGCCCGGCCGCGGGATTCCACGAGCAGTACTTC. It specifies CASSPAAGFHEQYF.

The V gene is TRBV19, the J gene TRBJ2-5; 10 positions match TRBD1. The ends lost 6 bases at V and 0 bases at J; junction bases unmatched: 7. CDR1 is LNHDA and CDR2 is SQIVND in the germline V gene (reference sequence). The CDR3 totals 16 residues. The CDR3 reads CASRARQGAYQETQYF. The CDR3 bases are TGTGCCAGTAGAGCCAGACAGGGGGCTTACCAAGAGACCCAGTACTTC.

V gene TRBV19 combines with J gene TRBJ1-1; D is ambiguous. In germline, CDR1 is LNHDA, CDR2 SQIVND (reference sequence). Trimming shortened V by 4 bases and J by 2 bases, and 14 bases separated the two germline ends. The CDR3 totals 15 residues. The CDR3 reads CASSTQTLINTEAFF. In DNA, the CDR3 is TGTGCCAGTAGTACTCAGACATTAATCAACACTGAAGCTTTCTTT.

This chain connects TRBV3-1 (or the pseudogene TRBV3-2) to TRBJ2-7; D possibly corresponds to TRBD2 (5 bases). Germline lookup yields CDR1 LGHDT and CDR2 YNNKEL (reference sequence). The germline V and J ends were trimmed by 0 bases and 7 bases, with 13 bases remaining between them. The CDR3 contains 14 residues. The CDR3 DNA follows: TGTGCCAGCAGCCAAGAAACGGGGTCCTCGGAGCAGTACTTC. Amino acids: CASSQETGSSEQYF.

This chain links TRBV19 with TRBJ2-5; 8 bases are a match to TRBD2. Germline trimming cut 4 bases from V and 5 bases from J; bases unmatched to any gene: 6. Per germline, CDR1 LNHDA and CDR2 SQIVND (reference sequence). The CDR3 runs 14 residues. This chain's CDR3 is CASSTAGGGETQYF. The CDR3 region has the DNA TGTGCCAGTAGTACCGCGGGGGGCGGGGAGACCCAGTACTTC. The entire variable domain, with the rest obtained from reference TRBV19 and TRBJ2-5, is as follows: DGGITQSPKYLFRKEGQNVTLSCEQNLNHDAMYWYRQDPGQGLRLIYYSQIVNDFQKGDIAEGYSVSREKKESFPLTVTSAQKNPTAFYLCASSTAGGGETQYFGPGTRLLVL.

The genes are TRBV24-1 and TRBJ2-1; 9 nucleotides match TRBD2. The V gene end was trimmed by 5 bases and the J gene end by 2 bases; junction bases not matched to a gene: 6. The CDR3 has 16 residues. Per the germline V gene, CDR1 is KGHDR and CDR2 is SFDVKD. The DNA for the CDR3 is TGTGCCACCAGTGGCAAGCGGGGGGAACCCTACAATGAGCAGTTCTTC. This sequence encodes CATSGKRGEPYNEQFF.

With respect to this clone: The junction shows a germline mismatch at one end, possibly a read error. The V call is TRBV6-5, the J call TRBJ2-5; TRBD1 matches at 9 bases. Germline V lookup: CDR1 MNHEY, CDR2 SVGAGI. CDR3 length: 15 amino acids. The CDR3: CASSDSGQGRKTQYF. CDR3 in DNA: TGTGCCAGCAGTGACTCGGGACAGGGCAGGAAGACCCAGTACTTC.

The chain joins TRBV5-1 to TRBJ1-4; weak D call: TRBD1 (5 bases). Per germline, CDR1 SGHRS and CDR2 YFSETQ. The CDR3 sequence is 14 residues long. V was cut by 2 bases and J by 5 bases, with 10 bases left in between. CDR3 nucleotide sequence: TGCGCCAGCAGCTTAGACAGTCGCAATGAAAAACTGTTTTTT. This codes for CASSLDSRNEKLFF.

The rearrangement joins TRBV15 to TRBJ1-1; D is possibly TRBD1 (5 bases). The ends were cut back, 1 base at V and 5 bases at J, with 17 bases in the middle. CDR3 length: 16 residues. CDR1 LNHNV and CDR2 YYDKDF come from the germline V gene (reference sequence). In nucleotides, the CDR3 is TGTGCCACCAGCAGAGGGGACTCGCCTATCAGGACTGAAGCTTTCTTT. It codes for CATSRGDSPIRTEAFF.